This T cell receptor (beta chain) was sequenced in a study of PD-L1 blockade in urothelial cancer. Study details: Blood analysis was done at 3 weeks (second dose) and 6 weeks after treatment began.

The repertoire was sequenced with immunoSEQ multiplex PCR; TCRdb's copy has only in-frame clones and lacks some. The data contain around 57,000 clones, approximately 75% of them singletons. As for time point: pretreatment peripheral blood. Germline-derived CDR1 and CDR2 are ENHRY and SYGVKD. The CDR3 consists of 14 residues. Trimming cost V 8 bases and J 0 bases, with 11 bases left between them. This receptor was taken from a man aged 70 or older with urothelial cancer. This sequence joins TRBV10-3 and TRBJ2-1, with D possibly being TRBD1 (5 bases). The sequencing used PBMCs, collected around atezolizumab (anti-PD-L1) treatment. The CDR3 spells CAIAGISSYNEQFF. In nucleotides, the CDR3 is TGTGCCATCGCAGGGATAAGCTCCTACAATGAGCAGTTCTTC.